This T cell receptor (beta chain) appears in the sequencing data of a study of blood T cell repertoires in COVID-19. The wider study: The United States, Italy and Spain supplied acute and convalescent COVID-19 samples. The cDNA or gDNA used as material had been derived from T cells, B-cell-depleted T cells, or PBMCs.

Participant ages covered about 18 to 95 years across 24 US areas. Recovered status in Cohort 3 required two negative PCRs, clearance, or symptom resolution. Only in-frame clones appear in the TCRdb table, and some are missing; sequencing was by immunoSEQ multiplex PCR. The sample shows around 330,000 clones, roughly 90% of them seen only once. The CDR3 is 17 amino acids. Germline V CDR1 and CDR2: SGHDT, YYEEEE. V lost 2 bases, J lost 2 bases, and 11 bases stayed unmatched. V usage is TRBV5-6 and J usage is TRBJ2-3, with 7 bases aligning to TRBD2. Sequencing was performed on PBMCs or T cells enriched from blood (not recorded which). The source of this sequence is a man aged 55 to 69 who had recovered from COVID-19. The CDR3 DNA reads TGTGCCAGCAGCTTTAGAGGTGGCGGGGGATCCACAGATACGCAGTATTTT. Protein: CASSFRGGGGSTDTQYF.